The 20 T cell receptor beta chains below were found in one sample sequenced in a study of CD8 T cells in ankylosing spondylitis. TCRdb used MiXCR to reprocess the 5' RACE reads, holding one entry per CDR3 protein. Among hundreds of thousands of distinct CDR3 sequences listed, 15% to 20% were seen once. Sequenced input: blood, either unsorted or a sorted T cell fraction (not recorded which). The receptors come from a male donor with ankylosing spondylitis or in good health (not recorded which).

This clonotype was found a few times. This chain uses TRBV9 with TRBJ2-5; 7 nucleotides match TRBD2. Germline trimming cut 0 bases from V and 1 base from J; bases unmatched to any gene: 3. This CDR3 spans 15 amino acids. Germline assignment: CDR1 SGDLS and CDR2 YYNGEE. CDR3 region: CASSVVASGQETQYF. CDR3 in DNA: TGTGCCAGCAGCGTAGTCGCTAGCGGCCAAGAGACCCAGTACTTC.

J is TRBJ1-1 and V is TRBV5-1; the D is unclear. Germline CDR1 and CDR2: SGHRS and YFSETQ. CDR3 length: 14 residues. The V end was cut by 1 base, the J end by 1 base, with 8 bases between. The CDR3 loop is CASSLPYKNTEAFF. In nucleotides, the CDR3 is TGCGCCAGCAGCTTGCCCTACAAGAACACTGAAGCTTTCTTT.

V gene TRBV4-1 combines with J gene TRBJ1-4; TRBD1 matches at 7 bases. V trimming: 1 base; J trimming: 5 bases; junction bases outside the gene matches: 10. CDR1 MGHRA and CDR2 YSYEKL come from the germline V gene. This CDR3 contains 17 residues. The CDR3 here is CASSQVPGGNGNEKLFF. The CDR3 nucleotides are TGCGCCAGCAGCCAAGTGCCAGGGGGTAACGGGAATGAAAAACTGTTTTTT.

The rearrangement links TRBV12-3 or TRBV12-4 to TRBJ1-2; 8 positions agree with TRBD1. This CDR3 region has 20 residues. With V trimmed by 1 base and J by 0 bases, 16 bases remained unmatched. This CDR3 reads CASSLVSGWPGGLTNYGYTF. In nucleotides, the CDR3 is TGTGCCAGCAGTTTAGTCTCGGGCTGGCCAGGGGGCCTAACTAACTATGGCTACACCTTC.

This clonotype showed up just a few times. The chain uses TRBV28 and TRBJ1-6, with D possibly TRBD1 on 6 matching bases. The V gene lost 1 base and the J gene lost 9 bases, with 19 bases spanning the gap. CDR1 is MDHEN, CDR2 SYDVKM, per germline. The CDR3 loop spans 17 amino acids. CDR3 bases: TGTGCCAGCAGTTTATTACAGGGCCCCTTAATCGGTTCACCCCTCCACTTT. Its protein is CASSLLQGPLIGSPLHF.

This clonotype was counted between two and nine times. For the CDR3, the DNA is TGCAGTGCTAGACTGCCCACGCAGTATTTT. It yields the protein CSARLPTQYF. This rearrangement joins TRBV20-1 to TRBJ2-3; D is uncertain. From germline, CDR1 is DFQATT and CDR2 SNEGSKA (reference sequence). The CDR3 is made up of 10 amino acids. V was clipped by 2 bases and J by 9 bases, with 6 bases between them.

This CDR3 is CSARDLRKETQYF. CDR3 DNA: TGCAGTGCTAGAGATCTTCGGAAAGAGACCCAGTACTTC. V is TRBV20-1 and J is TRBJ2-5; D is unclear. This CDR3 contains 13 residues. CDR1 is DFQATT, CDR2 SNEGSKA, per germline (reference sequence). V was clipped by 0 bases and J by 3 bases, with 8 bases between them.

The chain recombines TRBV5-1 with TRBJ2-1, with unresolved D. This CDR3 region has 15 residues. Between the trimmed V and J ends, which lost 0 bases and 4 bases, there was a span of 11 bases. Per germline, CDR1 SGHRS and CDR2 YFSETQ. The CDR3: CASSLDGLGYNEQFF. The CDR3 DNA follows: TGCGCCAGCAGCTTGGATGGCTTGGGGTACAATGAGCAGTTCTTC.

The gene calls are TRBV11-2 and TRBJ2-7; D possibly corresponds to TRBD1 (5 bases). Trimming pared 5 bases from V and 0 bases from J, leaving 11 bases between. The germline gives CDR1 SGHAT, CDR2 FQNNGV. The CDR3 consists of 14 residues. CDR3 in amino acids: CASSVDTSSYEQYV. DNA of the CDR3: TGTGCCAGCAGCGTGGACACGAGCTCCTACGAGCAGTACGTC.

The table lists this clonotype with a few counts. The chain recombines TRBV29-1 with TRBJ2-3, with 9 bases identical to TRBD2. The length of the CDR3 is 13 residues. Trimming took 4 bases from V and 8 from J; bases not matched to a gene: 7. Germline CDR1 reads SQVTM; CDR2 reads ANQGSEA. The CDR3 DNA reads as TGCAGCGTTGGTAGCGGGAGCCCTAGTACGCAGTATTTT. Its protein product is CSVGSGSPSTQYF.

CDR3: CASSLIPAYNSYNEQFF. CDR3 nucleotides: TGTGCCAGCAGCTTGATCCCGGCCTACAACTCCTACAATGAGCAGTTCTTC. This sequence joins TRBV11-2 and TRBJ2-1; D ambiguous. The CDR3 is 17 residues long. The V end lost 3 bases, the J end lost 0 bases, and 15 bases lay between the germline ends. Germline assignment: CDR1 SGHAT and CDR2 FQNNGV.

DNA for the CDR3: TGCGCCAGCATGTCAGGGACCGGGGAGCTGTTTTTT. It yields the protein CASMSGTGELFF. The chain has TRBV5-1 and TRBJ2-2, with D possibly being TRBD1 (5 bases). This CDR3 comprises 12 residues. V was shortened by 6 bases and J by 5 bases, with 8 bases between the two germline ends. Germline CDR1 SGHRS, CDR2 YFSETQ. Complete variable domain (other parts from reference TRBV5-1 and TRBJ2-2): KAGVTQTPRYLIKTRGQQVTLSCSPISGHRSVSWYQQTPGQGLQFLFEYFSETQRNKGNFPGRFSGRQFSNSRSEMNVSTLELGDSALYLCASMSGTGELFFGEGSRLTVL.

In its sample, this clonotype was seen once. The chain couples TRBV5-1 to TRBJ1-4, with D possibly matching TRBD1 (5 bases). This CDR3 is 15 amino acids long. Germline V gives CDR1 SGHRS, CDR2 YFSETQ. Trimming shortened V by 0 bases and J by 11 bases, and 17 bases separated the two germline ends. CDR3 loop: CASSLDVVGEGKLFF. The CDR3 nucleotides are TGCGCCAGCAGCTTGGATGTGGTAGGGGAGGGGAAACTGTTTTTT.

This clonotype was recorded a few times. V usage is TRBV5-1 and J usage is TRBJ2-1, with 8 bases identical to TRBD2. Germline trimming cut 1 base from V and 6 bases from J; bases unmatched to any gene: 9. The CDR3 is 16 amino acids. From germline, CDR1 is SGHRS and CDR2 YFSETQ. CDR3 residues: CASSLTPGGVGNEQFF. Here the CDR3 DNA reads TGCGCCAGCAGCTTGACCCCGGGAGGGGTCGGCAATGAGCAGTTCTTC.

The J gene is TRBJ1-2, the V gene TRBV20-1; no clear D. Trimming removed 3 bases from V and 3 bases from J, with 8 bases in between. Germline-derived CDR1 and CDR2 are DFQATT and SNEGSKA (reference sequence). The CDR3 consists of 12 residues. For the CDR3, the DNA is TGCAGTGCTAGTACCGCGGACTATGGCTACACCTTC. Its translation: CSASTADYGYTF.

The rearrangement joins TRBV5-1 to TRBJ2-2; D unclear. Germline V lookup: CDR1 SGHRS, CDR2 YFSETQ. The CDR3 has 12 amino acids. The V end lost 4 bases, the J end lost 10 bases, and 11 bases lay between the germline ends. The CDR3 here is CASSQGSEELFF. The CDR3 DNA sequence: TGCGCCAGCAGCCAAGGTTCCGAGGAGCTGTTTTTT.

There are a few counts of this clonotype. The chain is built from TRBV7-2 and TRBJ1-4; 7 bases fit TRBD1. The germline gives CDR1 SGHTA, CDR2 FQGNSA. The V gene end was trimmed by 5 bases and the J gene end by 5 bases; junction bases not matched to a gene: 11. This CDR3 has 16 amino acids. The DNA of the CDR3 is TGTGCCAGCAGCCCCGGAGAGAGAGGGGGCAATGAAAAACTGTTTTTT. Amino acids: CASSPGERGGNEKLFF.

This clonotype showed up many times. V usage is TRBV12-3 or TRBV12-4 and J usage is TRBJ1-2; 10 nucleotides match TRBD1. CDR3 length equals 16 residues. J was trimmed by 4 bases and V by 0 bases; bases with no gene match: 5. The CDR3 sequence is CASSLARQGAFYGYTF. The CDR3, as DNA: TGTGCCAGCAGTTTAGCGAGACAGGGGGCTTTCTATGGCTACACCTTC.

The table lists this clonotype with a few counts. The chain employs TRBV18 and TRBJ1-6, with TRBD1 as a possible D gene (5 bases). The CDR3 runs to 15 residues. V lost 2 bases and J lost 7, with 12 bases in between. CDR1 and CDR2 (germline): KGHSH, LQKENI. This chain's CDR3 is CASSPRGAGNSPLHF. CDR3 nucleotides: TGTGCCAGCTCACCAAGAGGGGCCGGGAATTCACCCCTCCACTTT.

This clonotype was counted a few times. This chain connects TRBV20-1 to TRBJ2-1; 11 bases are a match to TRBD2. There are 14 residues in the CDR3. Per germline, CDR1 DFQATT and CDR2 SNEGSKA (reference sequence). The CDR3: CSVLLAGGPNEQFF. In DNA form, the CDR3 reads TGCAGCGTCCTTTTAGCGGGAGGGCCAAATGAGCAGTTCTTC.